This TCR beta chain was sequenced during a study of regulatory T cells in long-lasting Graves disease. CDR1 is DFQATT, CDR2 SNEGSKA, per germline (reference sequence). Trimming took 8 bases from V and 6 from J; bases not matched to a gene: 10. This CDR3 spans 13 amino acids. Construction of TCR beta libraries relied on iRepertoire HTBI primers and on Arm-PCR targeting CDR3 regions. TCRdb called the multiplex PCR reads again in MiXCR, with one record for every CDR3 protein. The data contain roughly 500,000 distinct CDR3 sequences, around an eighth of them singletons. General study findings and limits: Those with persistent Graves' had less TCR diversity than newly diagnosed patients.

This clonotype was counted only a few times. Its specificity is unknown. Described time point: newly diagnosed GD, antithyroid drugs for less than 3 months. From PBMCs, RNA was extracted and then used to make the TCR library. In addition, the sample was reused for a study of T cells in Graves' hyperthyroidism and ophthalmopathy.

This chain links TRBV20-1 with TRBJ2-7, with 10 bases aligning to TRBD2. Source: peripheral blood mononuclear cells (PBMCs), taken at new diagnosis, from a patient treated with antithyroid drugs. The TCR originated in a man between 25 and 39 years old with Graves disease. The CDR3 is CSPSLAGVSEQYF. The DNA for the CDR3 is TGCAGTCCCAGTCTAGCGGGAGTTTCCGAGCAGTACTTC.